These 24 T cell receptor beta chains were sequenced from one sample in a study of cytomegalovirus exposure and HLA in healthy donors. Vbeta (60) and Jbeta (13) primers were used in the PCR. Sequencing was performed with immunoSEQ multiplex PCR; in TCRdb, only in-frame clones are kept and a portion is missing. Of under 110,000 clones detected, around 76% appear once; the ten largest clones hold under 8%. Input material: PBMCs. These receptor sequences come from a woman aged 45-59 years in good health and CMV-seropositive.

The chain couples TRBV14 to TRBJ1-2; no clear D gene. CDR1 and CDR2 (germline): SGHDN, FVKESK. The CDR3 length is 11 residues. V dropped 1 base and J dropped 5 bases, with 2 bases sitting between them. The CDR3 nucleotides read TGTGCCAGCAGCCAAGCGTATGGCTACACCTTC. Its translation: CASSQAYGYTF.

This clone was recorded at least ten times. The J gene is TRBJ1-1, the V gene TRBV6-5; D gene unclear. There are 13 residues in the CDR3. The ends were cut back, 5 bases at V and 11 bases at J, with 18 bases in the middle. Germline V lookup: CDR1 MNHEY, CDR2 SVGAGI. The CDR3 region has the DNA TGTGCCAGCAGTCCGCCTCATTCGACGGGGGCTTTCTTT. Protein sequence: CASSPPHSTGAFF.

The chain uses TRBV28 and TRBJ1-2; 7 bases align to TRBD1. Germline loops: CDR1 MDHEN, CDR2 SYDVKM. V lost 6 bases and J lost 7; bases outside the gene matches: 14. The length of the CDR3 is 15 residues. CDR3 nucleotide sequence: TGTGCCAGCAGCCCCCTCAACAGGGGTAATATTGGCTACACCTTC. This translates into CASSPLNRGNIGYTF.

Only one count was recorded for this clone. This chain connects TRBV28 to TRBJ1-2; D not resolved. In germline, CDR1 is MDHEN, CDR2 SYDVKM. CDR3 size: 12 residues. The germline V and J ends were trimmed by 2 bases and 8 bases, with 9 bases remaining between them. The CDR3 bases are TGTGCCAGCAGTTTAATTGGAGCGGGCTACACCTTC. Residues: CASSLIGAGYTF.

V usage is TRBV28 and J usage is TRBJ2-7; TRBD1 aligns across 10 bases. Germline CDR1 is MDHEN and CDR2 is SYDVKM. The V and J ends lost 10 bases and 4 bases, in that order; junction bases with no gene match: 7. CDR3 length: 13 residues. The CDR3 region has the DNA TGTGCCACGGCCCGGGACAGGGGTTACGAGCAGTACTTC. This gives the protein CATARDRGYEQYF.

The J gene is TRBJ1-5, the V gene TRBV9, with no clear D. From germline, CDR1 is SGDLS and CDR2 YYNGEE. The CDR3 extends over 15 amino acids. Trimming left V 1 base short and J 9 bases short, with 17 bases between. The chain's CDR3 is CASSVREGPRGPQHF. The CDR3 bases are TGTGCCAGCAGCGTAAGGGAGGGCCCCCGGGGGCCCCAGCATTTT.

This clone turned up a few times. The J gene is TRBJ1-5, the V gene TRBV4-2; tentatively, D is TRBD1 (6 bases). The CDR3 spans 15 residues. Trimming removed 3 bases from V and 7 bases from J, with 16 bases in between. Germline lookup yields CDR1 LGHNA and CDR2 YNFKEQ. In nucleotides, the CDR3 is TGTGCCAGCAGCCATACTCGGGGGGCAACGCAGCCCCAGCATTTT. It specifies CASSHTRGATQPQHF.

This clone turned up a few times. V usage is TRBV6-6 and J usage is TRBJ1-2, with D possibly matching TRBD1 (6 bases). Trimming left V 2 bases short and J 6 bases short, with 13 bases between. Germline V gene data show CDR1 as MNHNY and CDR2 as SVGAGI (reference sequence). The CDR3 is 14 amino acids. In nucleotides, the CDR3 is TGTGCCAGCAGTTACGGGCGGGGGGCAGATGGCTACACCTTC. This sequence encodes CASSYGRGADGYTF.

The J gene is TRBJ2-7, the V gene TRBV6-1; 10 bases match TRBD2. This CDR3 has 15 amino acids. J gave up 0 bases and V 1 base, and 0 bases lay outside the gene matches. Germline V gene data show CDR1 as MNHNS and CDR2 as SASEGT. In DNA, the CDR3 is TGTGCCAGCAGTGAAGGGACTAGCGGCTCCTACGAGCAGTACTTC. It encodes CASSEGTSGSYEQYF.

This chain connects TRBV6-5 to TRBJ2-1; 10 bases align to TRBD2. From germline, CDR1 is MNHEY and CDR2 SVGAGI. V trimming: 5 bases; J trimming: 8 bases; junction bases outside the gene matches: 9. This CDR3 contains 15 residues. Written as DNA, the CDR3 is TGTGCCAGCAGTCTACAGCGGGGGGGCAACCATGAGCAGTTCTTC. This gives the protein CASSLQRGGNHEQFF.

The chain links TRBV28 to TRBJ1-2, with D perhaps matching TRBD1 (6 bases). Trimming removed 3 bases from V and 9 bases from J, with 11 bases in between. The germline V gene has CDR1 MDHEN and CDR2 SYDVKM. This CDR3 is 12 amino acids long. CDR3 amino acids: CASSLIQGRYTF. The CDR3 DNA is TGTGCCAGCAGTTTGATACAGGGTCGCTACACCTTC.

The V and J genes are TRBV7-8 and TRBJ1-3; D uncertain. The germline V gene encodes CDR1 SGHVS and CDR2 FQNEAQ. This CDR3 is 15 amino acids long. V dropped 4 bases and J dropped 0 bases, with 10 bases sitting between them. The CDR3 loop reads CASSSGRTSGNTIYF. In DNA, the CDR3 is TGTGCCAGCAGCTCAGGCCGAACCTCTGGAAACACCATATATTTT.

The V gene is TRBV19, the J gene TRBJ1-5; D might be TRBD1 (6 bases). The V end was cut by 6 bases, the J end by 2 bases, with 26 bases between. From germline, CDR1 is LNHDA and CDR2 SQIVND (reference sequence). CDR3 length: 19 residues. Written as DNA, the CDR3 is TGTGCCAGTAGCCTGTTCTCGACAGGCTCAAAAAGGGGCAATCAGCCCCAGCATTTT. It yields the protein CASSLFSTGSKRGNQPQHF. Full variable domain (remainder filled in from reference TRBV19 and TRBJ1-5): DGGITQSPKYLFRKEGQNVTLSCEQNLNHDAMYWYRQDPGQGLRLIYYSQIVNDFQKGDIAEGYSVSREKKESFPLTVTSAQKNPTAFYLCASSLFSTGSKRGNQPQHFGDGTRLSIL.

The V call is TRBV6-5, the J call TRBJ2-7; maybe TRBD2 (6 bases). Trimming removed 6 bases from V and 6 bases from J, with 15 bases in between. The germline gives CDR1 MNHEY, CDR2 SVGAGI. The CDR3 consists of 13 residues. DNA for the CDR3: TGTGCCAGCAGGGAGACGGGGCGGGGCGAGCAGTACTTC. Translation: CASRETGRGEQYF.

This chain links TRBV7-2 with TRBJ2-1; D is perhaps TRBD2 (7 bases). This CDR3 has 17 amino acids. With 0 bases removed from V and 8 bases from J, the gap between germline ends came to 20 bases. Germline values: CDR1 SGHTA, CDR2 FQGNSA. In DNA, the CDR3 is TGTGCCAGCAGCTTAGCCATGGTTAGGGGGGGCTATCATGAGCAGTTCTTC. Its translation: CASSLAMVRGGYHEQFF. Full variable domain (remainder filled in from reference TRBV7-2 and TRBJ2-1): GAGVSQSPSNKVTEKGKDVELRCDPISGHTALYWYRQSLGQGLEFLIYFQGNSAPDKSGLPSDRFSAERTGGSVSTLTIQRTQQEDSAVYLCASSLAMVRGGYHEQFFGPGTRLTVL.

As concerns this clone: Other DNA sequences within the sample encode an identical CDR3. The J gene is TRBJ1-6, the V gene TRBV5-1, with 10 bases lining up with TRBD1. Germline CDR1 reads SGHRS; CDR2 reads YFSETQ. The V and J ends lost 4 bases and 13 bases, in that order; junction bases with no gene match: 8. The CDR3 extends over 14 amino acids. In DNA, the CDR3 is TGCGCCAGCAGCCTGGGACAGGGGAATAGTCCCCTCCACTTT. It codes for CASSLGQGNSPLHF.

The gene calls are TRBV7-2 and TRBJ1-1, with unresolved D. The germline V gene encodes CDR1 SGHTA and CDR2 FQGNSA. Trimming removed 1 base at V and 0 bases at J, with 6 bases between. The length of the CDR3 is 14 residues. CDR3 loop: CASSLGRVNTEAFF. CDR3 nucleotides: TGTGCCAGCAGCTTAGGTCGGGTGAACACTGAAGCTTTCTTT.

This chain uses TRBV6-5 with TRBJ2-7; 8 bases fit TRBD2. CDR3 length equals 13 residues. CDR1 and CDR2 (germline): MNHEY, SVGAGI. V shed 7 bases, J shed 8 bases, and the junction held 10 bases outside the gene matches. Here the CDR3 reads CASMRSGGGKQYF. The CDR3 DNA sequence: TGTGCCAGCATGAGGTCCGGGGGGGGCAAGCAGTACTTC.

The V gene is TRBV5-1, the J gene TRBJ2-1; 8 bases line up with TRBD1. V was pared by 5 bases and J by 6 bases, with 4 bases of the junction left unmatched. Looked up from germline, CDR1 is SGHRS and CDR2 is YFSETQ. CDR3 length equals 13 residues. DNA of the CDR3: TGCGCCAGCAGTTGGACAGGGTCCAATGAGCAGTTCTTC. This gives the protein CASSWTGSNEQFF.

The chain couples TRBV29-1 to TRBJ2-3; 9 nucleotides agree with TRBD2. V lost 6 bases and J lost 4; bases outside the gene matches: 11. Germline CDR1 SQVTM, CDR2 ANQGSEA. CDR3 length: 15 amino acids. The CDR3 reads CSVGISGGGADTQYF. In DNA form, the CDR3 reads TGCAGCGTAGGGATTAGCGGGGGAGGAGCAGATACGCAGTATTTT.

The chain couples TRBV2 to TRBJ1-6, with 7 bases aligning to TRBD1. This CDR3 comprises 13 residues. In germline, CDR1 is SNHLY, CDR2 FYNNEI. The CDR3 DNA sequence: TGTGCAGGTGGGACAGCCCTTAATTCACCCCTCCACTTT. The encoded protein is CAGGTALNSPLHF. Full variable domain (outside the CDR3, taken from reference TRBV2 and TRBJ1-6): EPEVTQTPSHQVTQMGQEVILRCVPISNHLYFYWYRQILGQKVEFLVSFYNNEISEKSEIFDDQFSVERPDGSNFTLKIRSTKLEDSAMYFCAGGTALNSPLHFGNGTRLTVT.

This chain links TRBV27 with TRBJ2-1; 11 bases are a match to TRBD2. V dropped 2 bases and J dropped 7; count of bases not matched to a gene: 10. There are 17 residues in the CDR3. Germline lookup yields CDR1 MNHEY and CDR2 SMNVEV (reference sequence). CDR3 protein: CASSLNSGGASRNEQFF. The CDR3 DNA reads as TGTGCCAGCAGTTTAAATAGCGGGGGGGCCTCGAGGAATGAGCAGTTCTTC.

The chain has TRBV7-2 and TRBJ2-1, with 7 bases fitting TRBD1. With V trimmed by 6 bases and J by 10 bases, 9 bases remained unmatched. Germline V lookup: CDR1 SGHTA, CDR2 FQGNSA. This CDR3 has 13 residues. CDR3 sequence (DNA): TGTGCCAGCAGATACGACAGGGTCCGGGAGCAGTTCTTC. Its translation is CASRYDRVREQFF.

The rearrangement links TRBV5-4 to TRBJ1-1, with D tentatively TRBD1 (6 bases). Between the trimmed V and J ends, which lost 2 bases and 4 bases, there was a span of 15 bases. Germline V CDR1 and CDR2: SGHNT, YYREEE (reference sequence). This CDR3 has 15 amino acids. The CDR3 region is CASSFVQQGTTEAFF. In DNA form, the CDR3 reads TGTGCCAGCAGCTTTGTGCAACAGGGAACCACTGAAGCTTTCTTT.